Here is one T cell receptor (beta chain) with its context. The V end was cut by 8 bases, the J end by 4 bases, with 14 bases between. The germline V gene encodes CDR1 MNHEY and CDR2 SVGAGI. The length of the CDR3 is 13 residues. TCRdb's copy holds only in-frame clones and misses some; the assay was immunoSEQ multiplex PCR. This sample has more than 250,000 clones, with approximately 84% found just once. Adults between roughly 18 and 89 years of age took part from 20 to 25 US areas. The sample belongs to a study of blood T cell repertoires in COVID-19. Study in general: T cells, B-cell-depleted T cells, or PBMCs provided the cDNA or gDNA that served as material.

The TCR sequence derives from a woman aged 18-29 years who had recovered from COVID-19. The chain is built from TRBV6-5 and TRBJ1-1; no reliable D call. Sequenced input: PBMCs or T cells enriched from blood (not recorded which). CDR3 bases: TGTGCCAGCGACGACGGCGGGAGCACTGAAGCTTTCTTT. Protein sequence: CASDDGGSTEAFF.